Within the sample, the clone carrying this TCR beta chain is medium-sized (0.01 to 0.1%). What it binds is not known. The CDR3 contains 14 residues. Trimming removed 4 bases from V and 0 bases from J, with 9 bases in between. Per germline, CDR1 LGHDT and CDR2 YNNKEL (reference sequence). This sample was included in a study of early T cells in non-severe SARS-CoV-2 infection. Study information: Bulk RNA from unsorted whole blood was sequenced; chains were unpaired.

In the library, individual cDNA molecules carried attached unique molecular identifiers. TCRdb used MiXCR to reprocess the 5' RACE reads, holding one entry per CDR3 protein. The sample comprises roughly 27,000 distinct CDR3 sequences, around 3.9% of which are singletons, and 4.4% rests with the top ten. General observations from the study: Anti-spike CD8 responses were favored in VDJdb matching, and private and CD4 specificities were missed.

The sequenced sample was whole blood. The chain joins TRBV3-1 to TRBJ1-1; possibly TRBD1 for D (6 bases). The source is an adult who was a healthcare worker with PCR-confirmed SARS-CoV-2 infection or an uninfected control (not recorded which). The CDR3 DNA sequence: TGTGCCAGCAGCCCGGACAGCATGAACACTGAAGCTTTCTTT. It yields the protein CASSPDSMNTEAFF.